What follows describes a single T cell receptor (beta chain). The sample comes from a study of blood T cell repertoires in COVID-19. About the study: Collection of acute and convalescent COVID-19 samples took place in the United States, Italy and Spain. T cells, B-cell-depleted T cells, or PBMCs provided the cDNA or gDNA that served as material.

Under the authors' procedure: By means of reference gene primer amplification, nucleated cell counts were estimated. The data were produced by immunoSEQ multiplex PCR, yet TCRdb's version contains in-frame clones alone and is incomplete. V and J calls and clone size come straight from that table; D and trimming were deduced from the DNA. The sample has approximately 150,000 clones; approximately 84% are singletons. The sequenced material came from peripheral blood. The clonotype was recovered from a woman aged 80 or older with acute or convalescent COVID-19.

The CDR3 nucleotides are TGTGCCAGCAGAAAACAGGGGAACACTGAAGCTTTCTTT. Protein product: CASRKQGNTEAFF. This chain uses TRBV6-6 with TRBJ1-1; tentatively, D is TRBD1 (6 bases). CDR1 is MNHNY and CDR2 is SVGAGI in the germline V gene (reference sequence). There are 13 residues in the CDR3. The V end was cut by 6 bases, the J end by 1 base, with 9 bases between.